This T cell receptor beta chain stems from a study of shared clonotypes between healthy human individuals. Study at large: Researchers assigned three CD4 naive, three CD4 memory, two CD8 naive and one CD8 memory plate to each donor.

This CDR3 is built from 14 residues. Per the germline V gene, CDR1 is LNHDA and CDR2 is SQIVND (reference sequence). V gave up 2 bases and J gave up 2 bases, with 7 bases separating them. On this clone itself: What it binds is unknown.

TCRdb's copy holds only in-frame clones and misses some; the assay was immunoSEQ multiplex PCR. The data contain about 2.1 million clones, roughly 95% of them seen just once; the ten biggest clones take up more than 1.5%. Broader study findings: The generation probabilities recorded for non-shared clonotypes fell below those of clonotypes shared by all four donors.

Only CD45RO-negative cells positively selected for CCR7 counted as naive CD8 cells, so terminally differentiated effector memory CD45RA+ cells were excluded. Healthy HIV-negative adults with no recent acute infections or vaccinations were recruited as donors. The source of this sequence is a man aged 18 to 29 in good health. Some clones in this sample may be carry-over from other donors' samples. The genes are TRBV19 and TRBJ1-5; D remains ambiguous. Sequenced: naive CD8+ T cells from PBMCs. The CDR3 protein is CASSIQTGNQPQHF. CDR3 bases: TGTGCCAGTAGTATACAGACTGGCAATCAGCCCCAGCATTTT.